This TCR beta chain was obtained from a study of T cells after yellow fever vaccination. Study details: Fractions with few cells were prepared using SMART-Seq v4 Ultra Low Input.

Using its own MiXCR run on the 5' RACE reads, TCRdb lists one record per CDR3 protein. The sample has more than 350,000 distinct CDR3 sequences; around 10% are singletons. Overall study findings and caveats: Clones from primary vaccination mostly reappeared after the booster (96% CD4, about 88% CD8).

This clonotype has a count of ten or more. No antigen is known for it. V was pared by 6 bases and J by 5 bases, with 7 bases of the junction left unmatched. CDR1 is MDHEN and CDR2 is SYDVKM in the germline V gene. This CDR3 is built from 14 residues. This sequence joins TRBV28 and TRBJ2-1, with 7 bases identical to TRBD1. The sample consisted of PBMCs, taken on the day of the first yellow fever vaccination. The source is a man aged 18 to 29 who received the YFV17D yellow fever vaccine. The CDR3 protein is CASSHRGWHNEQFF. As DNA, the CDR3 is TGTGCCAGCAGCCACAGGGGTTGGCACAATGAGCAGTTCTTC. The full variable domain, with the rest looked up from reference TRBV28 and TRBJ2-1, is DVKVTQSSRYLVKRTGEKVFLECVQDMDHENMFWYRQDPGLGLRLIYFSYDVKMKEKGDIPEGYSVSREKKERFSLILESASTNQTSMYLCASSHRGWHNEQFFGPGTRLTVL.